This record looks at one T cell receptor beta chain sequence and its context. Its antigen is as yet unknown. These data belong to a study of Tregs in tolerant kidney transplant recipients. From germline, CDR1 is SGHRS and CDR2 YFSETQ. This CDR3 contains 14 residues. V lost 5 bases and J lost 1, with 7 bases in between. Broader study findings: The most relevant donor-specific Treg TCRbeta repertoire apparently came from expansion with activated donor B cells.

Data came from immunoSEQ multiplex PCR; TCRdb stores just in-frame clones and leaves some out. The table lists around 30,000 clones, about four fifths of them singletons. This sequence was found in a human donor in good health. The sequenced sample consisted of Tregs from blood cultured with allogeneic cells. The chain couples TRBV5-1 to TRBJ1-6; D not certain. The CDR3: CASSLQSYNSPLHF. The CDR3 nucleotides are TGCGCCAGCAGTTTACAGTCCTATAATTCACCCCTCCACTTT. Variable domain in full (rest from reference TRBV5-1 and TRBJ1-6): KAGVTQTPRYLIKTRGQQVTLSCSPISGHRSVSWYQQTPGQGLQFLFEYFSETQRNKGNFPGRFSGRQFSNSRSEMNVSTLELGDSALYLCASSLQSYNSPLHFGNGTRLTVT.